What follows describes a single T cell receptor (beta chain). The antigen it binds to is not known. There are no base qualities to consult, and no much larger clone falls within one base. The protocol used for the library was the immunoSEQ multiplex PCR assay. For the multiplex PCR, a mixture combining 60 forward primers for TCR Vbeta segments and 13 reverse primers for TCR Jbeta segments was used. A multiplex PCR assay on genomic DNA amplified the CDR3 region of rearranged TCR beta genes. Amplified TCR beta libraries were sequenced as 87-base-pair reads on the Illumina HiSeq System. As for the original processing: Across the 500 to 850 repertoires, a later analysis counted some 80 million unique TCR beta chains, some 11 million of which were shared by at least two donors. Raw reads were error-corrected and collapsed into unique sequences by a nearest-neighbor algorithm in which closely related sequences were merged to remove PCR and sequencing errors. To assign V, D and J gene segments, CDR3 sequences were aligned to IMGT reference sequences. For a sequence to be retained, a match of at least six nucleotides was required to both a V gene segment and a J gene segment. A rearrangement was called productive if the CDR3 had no stop codons and remained in frame with V and J, and every other rearrangement was called non-productive. Following IMGT convention, CDR3 was defined as the stretch from the second conserved V-encoded cysteine to the conserved J-encoded phenylalanine. The earlier analysis of about 590 of the donors excluded sequences that lacked an unambiguous match to a single V gene segment. In an earlier analysis of almost 600 of the donors, a V segment was called functional when productive rearrangements were above 56.7%, and segregating when the standard deviation between donors exceeded 5%. A statistical classification framework was built to diagnose cytomegalovirus status from the catalog of TCR beta chain sequences. In a later analysis, TCR nucleotide sequences were compared against IMGT/GENE-DB human TR gene sequences so that V and J genes could be assigned. A later analysis assigned CDR3 sequences and most-parsimonious VDJ recombination scenarios with the TCRdist pipeline. In a later analysis, every TCR beta chain was defined by the combination of its CDR3 amino acid sequence and its V-gene family, and reads without a unique V-gene family were dropped. To address suspected cross-contamination and a sequencing artifact, a later analysis removed roughly 580 highly shared, low-generation-probability nucleotide sequences. In a later analysis, a clonal expansion index was calculated for each public chain from normalized within-repertoire ranks of inferred template counts. Generation probabilities in a later analysis came from a VDJ recombination model fitted to out-of-frame rearrangements, and those results were checked against IGoR. A later analysis scored TCR-TCR, TCR-HLA and TCR-CMV co-occurrence with hypergeometric tests, applying a repertoire-size bias correction to TCR pairs. False discovery rates were estimated in a later analysis by permuting HLA or CMV assignments 20 times. In a later analysis, co-occurring TCRs were grouped using DBSCAN, with TCRdist sequence similarity added in when clustering inside HLA-allele-positive subsets. Co-occurrence clustering excluded repertoires with fewer than 30,000 or more than 120,000 public chains, plus five with anomalous nucleotide sharing. Here the immuneACCESS table is served through TCRdb, limited to in-frame sequences with V and J called. Missing clones are a known gap in these copies; in checked studies unresolved V genes cover under half, and the rest lacks a known reason. V and J calls and clone size are given by that table; D and trimming were obtained from the DNA. The sample table contains about 200,000 clones; only one count was recorded for roughly 80% of them. The ten biggest clones cover roughly 1.5% of the sample.

The cohort was made up of 500 to 800 healthy bone marrow donors. At the time of sampling, every cohort member was nominally healthy, though immune exposures that went unrecorded were likely present. The donor was CMV seronegative and was included in the group of a few hundred seronegative cohort members. Each donor provided a peripheral blood sample, and peripheral blood mononuclear cells were used for TCR beta sequencing. Genomic DNA extraction from the blood cell samples was performed with the Qiagen DNeasy Blood Extraction Kit. The sample is drawn from a study of cytomegalovirus exposure and HLA in healthy donors (dated by TCRdb to 2015 to 2018). Broadly, across the study: An earlier analysis of some 600 of the donors reported 276 Gb of sequence data and some 110 million unique TCR beta sequences obtained from about 179 million T cells. Roughly 300 gigabases of sequencing data and roughly 80 million unique TCR sequences made up an early release that covered over 550 HLA-typed donors. Among the roughly 390 genotyped donors, approximately 81% belonged to the genetic ancestry cluster associated with self-reported Caucasian donors. The study aimed to test whether cataloging public T cell receptors could reveal signatures of past pathogen exposure. The T cell repertoires of around 730 subjects were profiled by immunosequencing and related to cytomegalovirus serostatus. A separate validation cohort of about 110 different subjects was used in addition to the 666-subject first cohort. To predict cytomegalovirus infection status, the study combined high-throughput TCR immunosequencing, statistical association of individual TCRs with disease status, and machine learning. A later analysis re-examined previously published TCR beta repertoires from roughly 720 donors and added high-resolution HLA genotyping to investigate patterns of TCR occurrence. In the later analysis, no new phenotypic data were used to find candidate immune exposures; instead, reliance was placed on TCR beta sequences and their occurrence across donors. An earlier analysis of a few hundred of the donors applied high-throughput TCR beta sequencing to assess whether each TCR beta V gene segment acted as functional or pseudogenic. Donor age, sex, ethnicity and CMV serostatus were compiled together with the repertoire data. Genome-wide SNP genotypes for about 55% of the roughly 670 donors were used in a later genetic analysis, which treated that subset as a discovery cohort. All discovery cohort repertoires had been generated using a single sequencing platform. HLA typing covered class I and class II loci at four-digit resolution. Typing coverage varied by locus: about 629-630 donors for A, B, C, DRB1 and DQB1; more than 500 for DQA1; approximately 570 for DPA1; some 470 for DPB1. Because of strong linkage in the cohort, four to six DR-DQ haplotypes were treated as single units for association and clustering. On average, over 200,000 unique TCR beta nucleotide sequences were sequenced per donor among about 400 genotyped donors of the cohort, with roughly 18% of those sequences being non-productive. Results and caveats for the whole study, not just this receptor: A later genetic analysis associated a missense DCLRE1C variant with V-gene and J-gene trimming of TCR beta chains, and an independent cohort replicated the association. An earlier analysis of some 590 of the donors showed that most TCR beta V segments appeared in productive rearrangements either about 90% or about 30% of the time, which broadly matched IMGT annotations. The authors suggested that the approach could potentially be generalized to other disease states and immunological phenotypes. A cluster of highly shared sequence variants was judged likely to be a technical artifact of the sequencing pipeline. Assigning TCR associations to individual alleles was difficult when HLA alleles, especially DR and DQ, strongly co-occurred. This cohort had only TCR beta chains sequenced, and the lack of alpha or paired-chain data limited which features could be detected. Because counts were too low, roughly 16 rarely observed V segments, including chromosome 9 orphons, were excluded from the earlier analysis of 500 to 700 of the donors. A later analysis found that HLA-associated TCR beta chains were more clonally expanded and had lower generation probabilities than equally common non-associated chains. At a false discovery rate of 0.05, a later analysis linked about 17,000 TCR beta sequences to specific HLA alleles. Correlated functional status among segregating V segments might reflect linkage disequilibrium, but an unknown experimental factor could not be ruled out. The only immune exposure information available for the cohort was CMV serostatus. A later analysis found that most CMV-associated TCR beta chains appeared HLA-restricted, with HLA associations seemingly driven largely by CMV exposure. The study gave a list of some 150 TCR beta chains associated with cytomegalovirus. In vitro tests confirmed that a few of the cytomegalovirus-associated TCR beta chains recognize cytomegalovirus antigens. Presence/absence analyses assumed roughly uniform sequencing depth across donors, an assumption that may not hold. According to a later analysis, TCR association rates differed among HLA loci, with DRB1 alleles showing the most associated TCRs and HLA-C alleles showing the fewest. Cytomegalovirus status was reported to be diagnosed by the classifier with high specificity and sensitivity in both the original and validation cohorts. Some IMGT-functional V segments, including TRBV6-2 and TRBV6-3, could not be distinguished by the 87-base-pair reads and were therefore excluded. Because HLA typing was missing for some donors at each locus, association tests included only the typed subset. A further reported finding was that TCR beta sequences accurately predicted the HLA-A and HLA-B alleles for most subjects in the first cohort. Most TCR sequences were observed very rarely across donors, whereas some public TCRs were present in many individuals. A later analysis reported that several top co-occurrence clusters appeared linked to parvovirus B19, influenza, CMV and Epstein-Barr virus. Compared with the roughly 600-donor mean, donors in an Asian-associated ancestry cluster had fewer N-insertions in productive TCRs, according to a later genetic analysis.

The germline V gene encodes CDR1 SNHLY and CDR2 FYNNEI. V loses 7 bases at its end and J loses 2 bases; junction bases beyond the gene matches: 16. Counted from cysteine to phenylalanine, this CDR3 has 17 amino acids. Of all the DNA, just the CDR3 is kept, 51 bases in frame from base 1. The chain is assembled from TRBV2 and TRBJ2-5; 7 middle bases align to TRBD2. The sample taken for sequencing was PBMCs. The receptor was derived from a man in his forties or fifties in good health and CMV-seronegative. CDR3 loop: CASTPGRGGSLQETQYF. The DNA reads TGTGCCAGCACTCCGGGTCGTGGCGGGAGTTTACAAGAGACCCAGTACTTC.